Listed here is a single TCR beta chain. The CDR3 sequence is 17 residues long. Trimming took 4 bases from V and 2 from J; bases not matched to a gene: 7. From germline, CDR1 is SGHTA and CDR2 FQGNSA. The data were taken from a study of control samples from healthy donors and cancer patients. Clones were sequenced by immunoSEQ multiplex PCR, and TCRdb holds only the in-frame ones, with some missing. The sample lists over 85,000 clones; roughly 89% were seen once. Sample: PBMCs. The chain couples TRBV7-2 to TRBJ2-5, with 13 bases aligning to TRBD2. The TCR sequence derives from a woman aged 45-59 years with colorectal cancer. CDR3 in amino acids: CASSSETSGGWQETQYF. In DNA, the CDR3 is TGTGCCAGCAGCTCAGAGACTAGCGGGGGGTGGCAAGAGACCCAGTACTTC. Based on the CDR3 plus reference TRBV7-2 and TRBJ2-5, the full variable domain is GAGVSQSPSNKVTEKGKDVELRCDPISGHTALYWYRQSLGQGLEFLIYFQGNSAPDKSGLPSDRFSAERTGGSVSTLTIQRTQQEDSAVYLCASSSETSGGWQETQYFGPGTRLLVL.